Reported below is one T cell receptor (beta chain). CDR3 size: 15 residues. V lost 4 bases and J 1 base, leaving 13 bases between the germline ends. Germline CDR1 and CDR2: MNHNY and SVGAGI (reference sequence). Assay: immunoSEQ multiplex PCR; the TCRdb copy retains only in-frame clones and omits some. The table includes tens of thousands of clones, roughly 89% detected once. The data derive from a study of technical replicates of blood from several donors. The rearrangement links TRBV6-6 to TRBJ1-1; TRBD1 might be the D (6 bases). This clonotype was obtained from a human donor in good health. Some clones in this sample may be carry-over from other donors' samples. The sequenced material came from PBMCs. The CDR3 DNA reads as TGTGCCAGCAGTTCCCAACAGGGAAAGAACACTGAAGCTTTCTTT. Translating gives CASSSQQGKNTEAFF.